This TCR beta chain was captured in a study of radiotherapy plus CTLA-4 blockade in lung cancer. Study-wide background: Objective responses arose in approximately 17% of patients, and about 32% experienced disease control.

With respect to this clone: The antigen remains unidentified.

Only in-frame clones appear in the TCRdb table, and some are missing; sequencing was by immunoSEQ multiplex PCR. There are more than 75,000 clones in the sample; 60% to 75% occur only once, and around 2.8% lies in the top ten. Germline CDR1 and CDR2: SNHLY and FYNNEI. Trimming pared 7 bases from V and 6 bases from J, leaving 16 bases between. This CDR3 contains 13 residues. Focal radiation plus CTLA-4 blockade with ipilimumab was given to patients with chemo-refractory metastatic non-small-cell lung cancer. Study-wide findings and caveats: In blood, tumor-derived TCR clones expanded after radiotherapy plus ipilimumab.

The sample here was peripheral blood, taken from a patient treated with radiotherapy plus ipilimumab. This clonotype originated in a human donor with non-small cell lung cancer who had a partial response to radiotherapy plus ipilimumab. Some clones in this sample may be carry-over from other donors' samples. The chain links TRBV2 to TRBJ2-7; possibly TRBD2 for D (6 bases). CDR3 bases: TGTGCCAGCAAGGAGGGCCCTCTACTCGAGCAGTACTTC. Translating gives CASKEGPLLEQYF.